This is a list of T cell receptor beta chains from one sample in a study of monozygotic twins with cystic fibrosis. Libraries were prepared by immunoSEQ multiplex PCR; TCRdb keeps only in-frame clonotypes and omits some of them. There are 12,000 to 15,000 clones in the sample; around 89% occur only once, and approximately 0.7% lies in the top ten. Input material: blood. The receptor source for this set is a boy aged 5-17 years with cystic fibrosis. The CDR3 runs from the conserved cysteine through the conserved F or W. D genes are given only for firm matches. Some rows mark clone size as missing; the rest say once, few, many or name a class of expanded clone.

V: TRBV10-2; size: NA; J: TRBJ1-1; D: TRBD1; DNA: TGCGCCAGCAGTGCGGGGACAGGGCTTACTGAAGCTTTCTTT; CDR3: CASSAGTGLTEAFF
V: TRBV6-1; size: NA; J: TRBJ2-2; D: NA; DNA: TGTGCCAGCAGTGATGAGGACACCGGGGAGCTGTTTTTT; CDR3: CASSDEDTGELFF
V: TRBV6-5; size: once; J: TRBJ1-4; D: TRBD1; DNA: TGTGCCAGCAGTACGTCCGGGACAGATGAAAAACTGTTTTTT; CDR3: CASSTSGTDEKLFF
V: TRBV7-9; size: few; J: TRBJ1-6; D: NA; DNA: TGTGCCAGCAGCGCCAGGGAACCTTCGGATTCACCCCTCCACTTT; CDR3: CASSAREPSDSPLHF
V: TRBV6-1; size: NA; J: TRBJ1-2; D: NA; DNA: TGTGCCAGCAGTGCAGGGATGCTCTTAGTTGGCTACACCTTC; CDR3: CASSAGMLLVGYTF
V: TRBV25-1; size: NA; J: TRBJ2-1; D: NA; DNA: TGTGCCAGCAGTGATCGGGCTGAAAACAATGAGCAGTTCTTC; CDR3: CASSDRAENNEQFF
V: TRBV28; size: NA; J: TRBJ1-2; D: NA; DNA: TGTGCCAGCAGTTTTTTTCAGGTTCAGTATGGGGACTATGGCTACACCTTC; CDR3: CASSFFQVQYGDYGYTF
V: TRBV28; size: NA; J: TRBJ2-7; D: TRBD1; DNA: TGTGCCAGCAGGCTCCGGGACAGTGCCTACGAGCAGTACTTC; CDR3: CASRLRDSAYEQYF
V: TRBV6-1; size: NA; J: TRBJ2-1; D: NA; DNA: TGTGCCAGCAGACTGGCTGGGTACAATGAGCAGTTCTTC; CDR3: CASRLAGYNEQFF
V: TRBV5-1; size: NA; J: TRBJ2-1; D: NA; DNA: TGCGCCAGCAGCTTGGTAGGGGGAGCGAGGAATGAGCAGTTCTTC; CDR3: CASSLVGGARNEQFF
V: TRBV5-1; size: NA; J: TRBJ2-1; D: TRBD2; DNA: TGCGCCAGCAGCGACCCGACTAGCGGGAAAGTCTATGAGCAGTTCTTC; CDR3: CASSDPTSGKVYEQFF
V: TRBV11-1; size: NA; J: TRBJ2-1; D: TRBD2; DNA: TGTGCCAGCAGCTTAGAATTAGCGGGGGGGCCACTCTTCTTC; CDR3: CASSLELAGGPLFF
V: TRBV2; size: NA; J: TRBJ1-5; D: TRBD1; DNA: TGTGCCAGCATGAGGACAGGGAATCAGCCCCAGCATTTT; CDR3: CASMRTGNQPQHF
V: TRBV7-9; size: NA; J: TRBJ2-7; D: TRBD2; DNA: TGTGCCAGTGGACTAGCGGGGAGCGAGCAGTACTTC; CDR3: CASGLAGSEQYF
V: TRBV19; size: NA; J: TRBJ1-1; D: TRBD1; DNA: TGTGCCAGTAGTATTGCAGGGGGCACTGAAGCTTTCTTT; CDR3: CASSIAGGTEAFF
V: TRBV5-4; size: NA; J: TRBJ2-2; D: NA; DNA: TGTGCCAGCCCCCATCCGAACACCGGGGAGCTGTTTTTT; CDR3: CASPHPNTGELFF
V: TRBV10-2; size: NA; J: TRBJ2-2; D: TRBD2; DNA: TGCGCCAGCAGCGCGACTAGCGGGGGGCGTATCACCGGGGAGCTGTTTTTT; CDR3: CASSATSGGRITGELFF
V: TRBV5-1; size: NA; J: TRBJ2-5; D: NA; DNA: TGCGCCAGCAGCTTTGATCGAGGGGAGACCCAGTACTTC; CDR3: CASSFDRGETQYF
V: TRBV28; size: NA; J: TRBJ1-4; D: TRBD1; DNA: TGTGCCAGCAGCACAGGCGGGACAGAAAATGAAAAACTGTTTTTT; CDR3: CASSTGGTENEKLFF
V: TRBV11-1; size: NA; J: TRBJ2-3; D: TRBD1; DNA: TGTGCCAGCATAAGACAGGGGGGAGATACGCAGTATTTT; CDR3: CASIRQGGDTQYF
V: TRBV6-5; size: NA; J: TRBJ1-2; D: NA; DNA: TGTGCCAGCAGTTACTCGACAGGAAATGATGGTGGCTACACCTTC; CDR3: CASSYSTGNDGGYTF
V: TRBV7-2; size: NA; J: TRBJ2-3; D: TRBD1; DNA: TGTGCCAGCAGCTTAGCGCTCCAGGGGGCAGATACGCAGTATTTT; CDR3: CASSLALQGADTQYF
V: TRBV6-6; size: NA; J: TRBJ2-7; D: NA; DNA: TGTGCCAGCAGTTACGGACAGAGCTCCTACGAGCAGTACTTC; CDR3: CASSYGQSSYEQYF
V: TRBV19; size: NA; J: TRBJ1-2; D: NA; DNA: TGTGCCAGTAGTGTACTGAAAAGTCCGGGGAAGGTTCGGAACTATGGCTACACCTTC; CDR3: CASSVLKSPGKVRNYGYTF
V: TRBV5-8; size: NA; J: TRBJ1-1; D: TRBD1; DNA: TGTGCCAGCAGCTTGGTGGCAGGGGGCGGTCTTGAAGCTTTCTTT; CDR3: CASSLVAGGGLEAFF
V: TRBV7-3; size: NA; J: TRBJ1-2; D: NA; DNA: TGTGCCAGCAGCTTATATAAGGTGCGGTGTCGAGGGGCCTGCGGCTATGGCTACACCTTC; CDR3: CASSLYKVRCRGACGYGYTF
V: TRBV11-2; size: NA; J: TRBJ2-5; D: NA; DNA: TGTGCCAGCAGCGTTAGGGGGTGGGAGACCCAGTACTTC; CDR3: CASSVRGWETQYF
V: TRBV6-5; size: NA; J: TRBJ1-2; D: TRBD1; DNA: TGTGCCAGCAGTTACCGCGAGGGGGCAAGTGGCTACACCTTC; CDR3: CASSYREGASGYTF
V: TRBV10-3; size: NA; J: TRBJ2-1; D: TRBD2; DNA: TGTGCCATCAAAGGACTAGCGGGAGAGTACAATGAGCAGTTCTTC; CDR3: CAIKGLAGEYNEQFF
V: TRBV7-8; size: few; J: TRBJ2-1; D: TRBD1; DNA: TGTGCCAGCAGCTTAGGGACAGGTGAGCAGTTCTTC; CDR3: CASSLGTGEQFF
V: TRBV7-6; size: once; J: TRBJ1-2; D: NA; DNA: TGTGCCAGCAGCTCGGAAATGTCTCGAAAGACCTATGGCTACACCTTC; CDR3: CASSSEMSRKTYGYTF